One and the same sample provided the 5 T cell receptor beta chains below, sequenced in a study of blood T cell repertoires in COVID-19. Only in-frame clones appear in the TCRdb table, and some are missing; sequencing was by immunoSEQ multiplex PCR. Among 95,000 to 130,000 clones listed, roughly 83% were seen once. Sequencing was performed on peripheral blood. Receptors originate from a man aged 30-40 years with acute or convalescent COVID-19.

V and J are TRBV5-4 and TRBJ1-6; 8 bases line up with TRBD1. CDR1 SGHNT and CDR2 YYREEE come from the germline V gene (reference sequence). V lost 4 bases and J lost 0; bases outside the gene matches: 6. The CDR3 covers 17 residues. CDR3 residues: CASSKDRVYSYNSPLHF. Written as DNA, the CDR3 is TGTGCCAGCAGCAAGGACAGGGTCTACTCCTATAATTCACCCCTCCACTTT.

This chain connects TRBV11-1 to TRBJ2-1, with D possibly TRBD2 on 5 matching bases. CDR1 and CDR2 (germline): SGHAT, FQDESV (reference sequence). Trimming took 2 bases from V and 10 from J, leaving 15 bases between them. The CDR3 covers 14 residues. The CDR3 nucleotides are TGTGCCAGCAGCTTACTTCAGGACTTCCAAGAGCAGTTCTTC. Translation gives CASSLLQDFQEQFF.

V and J are TRBV27 and TRBJ2-4; maybe TRBD1 (5 bases). Germline V gene data show CDR1 as MNHEY and CDR2 as SMNVEV (reference sequence). The CDR3 is made up of 15 amino acids. Between the trimmed V and J ends, which lost 2 bases and 1 base, there was a span of 9 bases. The chain's CDR3 is CASSLRGAAKNIQYF. The DNA of the CDR3 is TGTGCCAGCAGTTTACGTGGGGCGGCCAAAAACATTCAGTACTTC.

V gene TRBV11-3 combines with J gene TRBJ2-2, with 8 positions matching TRBD2. Trimming at V came to 5 bases and at J to 6 bases, leaving 14 bases not matched to a gene. Germline lookup yields CDR1 SGHNT and CDR2 YENEEA. CDR3 size: 17 residues. This CDR3 reads CASSPGWGGGLSGELFF. The CDR3 nucleotides read TGTGCCAGCAGCCCAGGTTGGGGCGGGGGGCTCTCCGGGGAGCTGTTTTTT.

Points on this clone: Distinct nucleotide sequences in the sample also encode this CDR3. This chain connects TRBV5-1 to TRBJ1-5, with TRBD1 matching over 7 bases. The length of the CDR3 is 15 residues. Germline values: CDR1 SGHRS, CDR2 YFSETQ. Trimming at V came to 0 bases and at J to 2 bases, leaving 2 bases not matched to a gene. The chain's CDR3 is CASSLGQGGNQPQHF. CDR3 in DNA: TGCGCCAGCAGCTTGGGACAGGGTGGCAATCAGCCCCAGCATTTT.